The clone carrying this T cell receptor beta chain was recorded only once. Its antigen is not identified. The data belong to a study of beta chain features in type 1 diabetes. Germline V gene lookup returns CDR1 SQVTM and CDR2 ANQGSEA. The CDR3 sequence is 11 residues long. Between the trimmed V and J ends, which lost 6 bases and 5 bases, there was a span of 10 bases. Expressed TCRB transcripts were sequenced because the entire RNA isolate underwent reverse transcription. Using immunoSEQ multiplex PCR, the repertoire was profiled, and TCRdb retains in-frame clones only, with some absent. The repertoire holds under 70,000 clones, with about three fifths as singletons. Staining for CD45RO/CCR7/CD25/CD127/CD95/CD27 allowed sorting of CD4+ naive, central memory, regulatory and stem cell-like memory cells. Study conclusions and caveats: The study found moderately but significantly shorter TCRB CDR3s in all four CD4+ subsets of Type 1 diabetes patients.

The rearrangement joins TRBV29-1 to TRBJ2-5; no clear D. This receptor was obtained from a woman aged 30 to 39 with type 1 diabetes. The specimen sequenced was stem cell memory CD4+ T cells from blood. CDR3 nucleotides: TGCAGCGTCCACTCGTATGAGACCCAGTACTTC. As protein: CSVHSYETQYF.